This TCR beta chain was recovered during a study of neurological immune-mediated disorders. The CDR3 contains 14 residues. Germline lookup yields CDR1 SEHNR and CDR2 FQNEAQ (reference sequence). The germline V and J ends were trimmed by 5 bases and 6 bases, with 16 bases remaining between them. TCRdb re-called the 5' RACE reads with MiXCR, one entry per CDR3 protein. The data show over 60,000 distinct CDR3 sequences, roughly 5.5% seen once. This clonotype has a count of ten or more. The chain has TRBV7-9 and TRBJ1-1; D uncertain. Sequenced: PBMCs. This receptor was taken from a woman aged 25 to 39 with multiple sclerosis. CDR3 residues: CASSPPLGIAEAFF. CDR3 nucleotide sequence: TGTGCCAGCAGCCCACCCTTGGGGATCGCTGAAGCTTTCTTT.